This T cell receptor beta chain was documented in a study of T cell changes during pregnancy in multiple sclerosis. Some clones are missing from TCRdb's copy, which holds only in-frame ones; the method was immunoSEQ multiplex PCR. This table has about 66,000 clones, 90% appearing once. The germline CDR1 and CDR2 sequences are LNHDA and SQIVND (reference sequence). This CDR3 has 18 residues. Trimming at V came to 6 bases and at J to 0 bases, leaving 11 bases not matched to a gene. V is TRBV19 and J is TRBJ1-5, with 10 bases that match TRBD1. This specimen consisted of peripheral blood, obtained in the third trimester of pregnancy. The sequence derives from a female donor with multiple sclerosis, enrolled in a pregnancy study. The DNA of the CDR3 is TGTGCCAGTAGCCCTCGGGACAGGGGCCATTATAGCAATCAGCCCCAGCATTTT. It yields the protein CASSPRDRGHYSNQPQHF. The whole variable domain, filled in from reference TRBV19 and TRBJ1-5, reads DGGITQSPKYLFRKEGQNVTLSCEQNLNHDAMYWYRQDPGQGLRLIYYSQIVNDFQKGDIAEGYSVSREKKESFPLTVTSAQKNPTAFYLCASSPRDRGHYSNQPQHFGDGTRLSIL.